This section outlines one T cell receptor beta chain sequence together with its context. It has no known antigen specificity. The record has no base qualities; no much larger clone is one base away. Enrolling through a virtual design, the prospective study's participants ranged in age from roughly 18 to 95 years and lived across 24 United States geographic areas. In the prospective study, participants were assigned to cohorts based on the clinical history participants reported in a screening survey and a study questionnaire. Exposed participants had been in contact, within 2 weeks of entering the study, with a person who had a PCR-confirmed or clinician-diagnosed case of COVID-19. In the prospective study, mobile phlebotomists collected whole blood, serum and a nasopharyngeal or oropharyngeal swab from each participant. Participants in the prospective study had the option to provide additional blood draws and questionnaires over an approximately 2-month period. Blood samples from the prospective study were shipped frozen or at room temperature prior to DNA extraction.

CDR1 and CDR2 (LNHDA, SQIVND) derive from the germline V gene (reference sequence). V is clipped by 6 bases and J by 1 base, and the sequence between their germline boundaries is 9 bases long. The CDR3 starts with the cysteine, ends with the phenylalanine, and has 13 residues. The DNA shown is the 39-base CDR3, in frame from base 1. The data stem from a study of blood T cell repertoires in COVID-19 (dated by TCRdb to the early 2020s). Regarding the research as a whole: Samples from collaborators originated in the United States, Italy and Spain and spanned both the acute and convalescent phases of COVID-19. The material from the prospective study consisted of cDNA or gDNA derived from T cells, B-cell-depleted T cells, or PBMCs. Subjects who had been exposed to COVID-19, were actively infected with it, or had recovered from it provided the deeply sampled blood TCRbeta repertoires that made up the dataset. The repertoires were released in a freely available public database intended as a resource for research on the immune response to SARS-CoV-2. Samples came from the ongoing ImmuneRACE study (first 160 participants) plus 1,254 subjects from 6 global collaborators. Nearly every sample came with metadata listing a de-identified subject ID, COVID-19 status, age in years and sex. Where available, HLA class I and class II types were taken from metadata supplied by the sample provider and were not determined by assay-based typing. Results the study describes overall, beyond this receptor: How much clinical and demographic metadata was included differed by source and by participant, and the metadata was provided uncurated.

TCRbeta CDR3 regions were amplified from genomic DNA by means of the immunoSEQ Assay, a bias-controlled multiplex PCR. Per the original workflow: The number of nucleated cells in each sample was estimated from the amplification of reference gene primers within the assay. Sequence reads were collapsed and filtered to measure the absolute abundance of every unique TCRbeta CDR3 rearrangement. For each sample, productive Simpson clonality was calculated by taking the square root of Simpson's diversity index across productive rearrangements. TCRdb holds this immuneACCESS table with in-frame rearrangements only. Some clones are missing; in checked studies, unresolved V genes explain under half, and the rest has no known cause. D and trimming come from the DNA, and the V and J calls and clone size come from that table. Here the sample has hundreds of thousands of clones; around nine tenths occur a single time. Of the sample, about 1.5% is held by the ten largest clones.

The sequence came from a young woman who had been exposed to COVID-19. The sample was PBMCs or T cells enriched from blood (not recorded which). The chain links TRBV19 with TRBJ2-5; the D gene identity is not certain. The DNA sequence is TGTGCCAGTAGCCGGGTAGCCCAAGAGACCCAGTACTTC. It encodes CASSRVAQETQYF.